This T cell receptor beta chain was recovered during a study of T-cell memory formation after mild COVID-19. Study-wide results and caveats: The main location of contracting CD4+ clones was CM and EM, and that of contracting CD8+ clones was EMRA. Later expanders leaned CD4+, whereas clones that contracted between day 15 and 85 were balanced CD4/CD8. Confirmation was lacking for SARS-CoV-2 specificity of second-wave clones that peaked on day 37.

The V segment lost 4 bases and the J segment 10 bases; nucleotides outside the gene matches: 7. Germline V gene lookup returns CDR1 MNHNY and CDR2 SVGAGI (reference sequence). The CDR3 spans 14 residues. Details on this clonotype: Its antigen is as yet unknown.

5'RACE primed at constant segments yielded TCR alpha and TCR beta cDNA libraries bearing sample barcodes and UMIs. One entry per CDR3 protein results from TCRdb running MiXCR on the 5' RACE reads. Of roughly 450,000 distinct CDR3 sequences listed, under 20% were seen once; the top ten hold 20% to 25%. This chain connects TRBV6-6 to TRBJ1-6; 7 nucleotides line up with TRBD1. Material: PBMCs or a T cell subset sorted from them (not recorded which). This clonotype was obtained from a man between 18 and 35 years old who had mild COVID-19 (a few samples of this study predate the infection). Cell type and time point are not known. Here the CDR3 reads CASSSEGAQSPLHF. As DNA, the CDR3 is TGTGCCAGCAGTTCAGAGGGGGCGCAGTCACCCCTCCACTTT.